This is a list of T cell receptor beta chains from one sample in a study of cytomegalovirus exposure and HLA in healthy donors. TCRdb's table, derived via immunoSEQ multiplex PCR, lists solely in-frame clones and lacks some. The sample gives 100,000 to 150,000 clones, around 73% of which show up once; 1.3% to 1.5% is in the top ten. Sequencing was carried out using PBMCs. Receptor source: a female donor in good health and CMV-seronegative. CDR3s include the opening cysteine and the closing phenylalanine or tryptophan. For some rows the clone size is stated as once, few or many, or as a class when expanded; others skip it.

V gene,J gene,clone size,CDR3 protein
TRBV6-1,TRBJ2-3,NA,CASSSAGAGKDTQYF
TRBV28,TRBJ1-3,NA,CASSQPRDSRSGNTIYF
TRBV19,TRBJ2-3,few,CASSSPGGVSTDTQYF
TRBV7-2,TRBJ2-1,few,CASSLGAYNEQFF
TRBV29-1,TRBJ2-7,NA,CSALPTGKVEQYF
TRBV30,NA,NA,CAWAGRGQNYEQYF
TRBV5-1,TRBJ1-1,once,CASSYKAGRVKGFAEAFF
TRBV28,TRBJ2-5,NA,CASSLLSEYF
TRBV10-3,TRBJ2-1,few,CAISDTSGSHNEQFF
TRBV7-6,TRBJ1-3,NA,CASSSRSSGNTIYF
TRBV6-6,TRBJ2-7,few,CASSYSADYEQYF
TRBV7-9,TRBJ2-7,NA,CASSPRGLASYEQYF
TRBV5-1,TRBJ2-1,NA,CASSLGTSFNEQFF
TRBV6-1,TRBJ1-4,NA,CASTRDRGEKLFF
TRBV13,TRBJ2-1,NA,CASSPRDRGNEQFF
TRBV14,TRBJ2-1,NA,CASSQGLAREQFF
TRBV6-6,TRBJ1-1,NA,CASTPAGGNTEAFF
TRBV28,TRBJ2-1,NA,CASSLLLVEGDEQFF
TRBV5-1,TRBJ2-3,NA,CASRQVLAGDSDTQYF
TRBV7-2,TRBJ2-3,NA,CASSPAPLASTDTQYF
TRBV27,TRBJ1-5,NA,CASSLGSNQPQHF
TRBV15,TRBJ1-6,few,CATSRDPGMDYNSPLHF
TRBV30,TRBJ1-5,NA,CAWSGQGNQPQHF
TRBV18,TRBJ2-7,NA,CASSPGTVGEQYF
TRBV27,TRBJ2-1,few,CASRLKGGKINEQFF
TRBV14,TRBJ2-1,NA,CASSQDWRLANNEQFF
TRBV5-6,TRBJ1-1,NA,CASSFVSGMNTEAFF
TRBV6-5,TRBJ2-5,NA,CASRLGKETQYF
TRBV2,TRBJ2-1,NA,CASSDWTGRLTNEQFF
TRBV28,TRBJ1-1,few,CASSLPDWSEAFF
TRBV4-2,TRBJ2-7,NA,CASSQDFSGRSEQYF
TRBV27,TRBJ1-5,NA,CASRGQVNQPQHF
TRBV5-4,TRBJ2-1,few,CASSPSGSWDNEQFF
TRBV28,TRBJ2-5,NA,CASSSERGRETQYF
TRBV4-3,TRBJ2-5,NA,CASSQDLVREGGFQETQYF
TRBV13,TRBJ2-2,NA,CASSQQGANTGELFF
TRBV19,TRBJ2-5,NA,CASSIATGGWRETQYF
TRBV5-1,TRBJ1-2,NA,CASSKGQNSGYTF
TRBV19,TRBJ1-5,NA,CASSLRTGGGDQPQHF
TRBV10-3,TRBJ2-7,few,CAITDRDEQYF